One TCR beta chain is described in this entry. What it binds is not known. CDR3 length: 17 amino acids. Per the germline V gene, CDR1 is LGHNA and CDR2 is YSLEER. This sample was included in a study of T cells expressing NK-cell markers. In the study overall: Most of the eight sequenced donors were HCMV-seropositive; one was seronegative. Study results and limitations: CD8+ T cells in six donors included dominant NKG2C+ clonotypes at about 1.0-8%.

A 5'RACE template switching approach incorporating UMIs was used to make TCR beta cDNA. TCRdb re-analyzed the 5' RACE reads; it lists each CDR3 protein once, without DNA. The table lists about 440,000 distinct CDR3 sequences. J is TRBJ1-2 and V is TRBV4-3. Material: blood T cells: a sorted CD56 or NKG2C T cell subset, CD4+ or CD8+ T cells, or bulk PBMC T cells (not recorded which). This TCR came from a woman aged 18-70 years in good health. The CDR3 loop reads CASSPFSSPDLNYGYTF.